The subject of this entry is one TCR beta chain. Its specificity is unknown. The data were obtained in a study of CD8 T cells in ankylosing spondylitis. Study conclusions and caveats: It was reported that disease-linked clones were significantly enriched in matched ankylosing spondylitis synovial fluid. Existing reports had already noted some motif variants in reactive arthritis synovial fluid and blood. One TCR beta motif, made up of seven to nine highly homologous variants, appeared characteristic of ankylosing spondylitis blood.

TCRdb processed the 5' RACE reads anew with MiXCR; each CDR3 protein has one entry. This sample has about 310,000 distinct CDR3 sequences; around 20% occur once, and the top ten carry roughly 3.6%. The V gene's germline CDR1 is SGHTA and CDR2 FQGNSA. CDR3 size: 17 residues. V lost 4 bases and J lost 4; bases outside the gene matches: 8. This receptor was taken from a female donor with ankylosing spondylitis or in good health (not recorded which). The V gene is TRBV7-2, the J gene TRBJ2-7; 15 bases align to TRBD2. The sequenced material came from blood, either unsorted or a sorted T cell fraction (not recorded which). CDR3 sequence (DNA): TGTGCCAGCAGCTGGACCGGGACTAGCGGGAGGAGTTACGAGCAGTACTTC. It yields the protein CASSWTGTSGRSYEQYF.